Listed below are T cell receptor beta chains from one sample, sequenced in a study of blood T cell repertoires in COVID-19. Clones were read by immunoSEQ multiplex PCR, and TCRdb kept only the in-frame ones, dropping some. The sample holds about 280,000 clones; about 83% are singletons and the top ten take more than 8%. The sequenced sample consisted of peripheral blood. All receptors derive from a woman aged 50 to 65 who had recovered from COVID-19. Both conserved end residues are part of each CDR3. The D gene is left open where the match is weak. Expanded clones are given a class, and other clones once, few, many or no size at all.

J: TRBJ1-6; size: .; V: TRBV2; D: TRBD1; CDR3: CASSKGQGALNSPLHF; DNA: TGTGCCAGCAGTAAAGGACAGGGGGCTTTGAATTCACCCCTCCACTTT
J: TRBJ1-3; size: .; V: TRBV7-2; D: TRBD1; CDR3: CASSTDRPRSGNTIYF; DNA: TGTGCCAGCAGCACGGACAGGCCTCGCTCTGGAAACACCATATATTTT
J: TRBJ2-7; size: .; V: TRBV6-5; D: .; CDR3: CASSYRPGVEQYF; DNA: TGTGCCAGCAGTTATCGACCAGGGGTCGAGCAGTACTTC
J: TRBJ1-5; size: .; V: TRBV18; D: TRBD1; CDR3: CASSPQGAGQPQHF; DNA: TGTGCCAGCTCACCACAGGGGGCCGGACAGCCCCAGCATTTT
J: TRBJ1-4; size: .; V: TRBV19; D: TRBD1; CDR3: CASSPGQGREKLFF; DNA: TGTGCCAGTAGTCCGGGACAGGGGCGCGAAAAACTGTTTTTT
J: TRBJ2-4; size: .; V: TRBV5-1; D: TRBD1; CDR3: CASPPDTGTDLTLAKNIQYF; DNA: TGCGCCAGCCCACCGGACACCGGGACAGACCTTACTTTAGCCAAAAACATTCAGTACTTC
J: TRBJ1-5; size: .; V: TRBV6-6; D: TRBD1; CDR3: CASKEQGDQPQHF; DNA: TGTGCCAGCAAGGAACAGGGGGATCAGCCCCAGCATTTT
J: TRBJ1-5; size: .; V: TRBV4-1; D: .; CDR3: CASSPGAGGNSNQPQHF; DNA: TGCGCCAGCAGTCCCGGGGCGGGGGGGAATAGCAATCAGCCCCAGCATTTT
J: TRBJ2-3; size: .; V: TRBV24-1; D: .; CDR3: CATSKTDTDTQYF; DNA: TGTGCCACCAGTAAAACAGACACAGATACGCAGTATTTT
J: TRBJ2-1; size: .; V: TRBV9; D: .; CDR3: CASSPPRSYNEQFF; DNA: TGTGCCAGCAGCCCCCCCCGGTCCTACAATGAGCAGTTCTTC
J: TRBJ2-7; size: .; V: TRBV7-2; D: .; CDR3: CASSLGLREQYF; DNA: TGTGCCAGCAGCTTGGGACTCAGGGAGCAGTACTTC
J: TRBJ1-1; size: .; V: TRBV18; D: TRBD1; CDR3: CASSPQGAGNTEAFF; DNA: TGTGCCAGCTCACCCCAGGGGGCTGGGAACACTGAAGCTTTCTTT
J: TRBJ1-6; size: .; V: TRBV7-8; D: .; CDR3: CASSLGQSNSPLHF; DNA: TGTGCCAGCAGCTTAGGGCAGTCGAATTCACCCCTCCACTTT
J: TRBJ1-2; size: .; V: TRBV6-1; D: TRBD1; CDR3: CASSDQQGTYGYTF; DNA: TGTGCCAGCAGTGATCAACAGGGGACCTATGGCTACACCTTC
J: TRBJ1-5; size: .; V: TRBV19; D: TRBD1; CDR3: CASGDRVNQPQHF; DNA: TGTGCCAGTGGGGACAGGGTGAATCAGCCCCAGCATTTT
J: TRBJ1-5; size: .; V: TRBV7-2; D: .; CDR3: CASSPYGDDQPQHF; DNA: TGTGCCAGCAGCCCATACGGGGATGATCAGCCCCAGCATTTT
J: TRBJ2-4; size: .; V: TRBV4-2; D: TRBD2; CDR3: CASSQGKLAGGPMTKNIQYF; DNA: TGTGCCAGCAGCCAAGGTAAGCTAGCGGGGGGGCCTATGACCAAAAACATTCAGTACTTC
J: TRBJ1-6; size: few; V: TRBV30; D: .; CDR3: CAWAGDSKDSPLHF; DNA: TGTGCCTGGGCGGGAGACAGTAAGGATTCACCCCTCCACTTT
J: TRBJ2-3; size: .; V: TRBV11-1; D: TRBD1; CDR3: CASSLGGSGGIHTQYF; DNA: TGTGCCAGCAGCTTAGGAGGGTCAGGGGGCATTCATACGCAGTATTTT
J: TRBJ1-6; size: once; V: TRBV6-5; D: .; CDR3: CASSYGRGSPLHF; DNA: TGTGCCAGCAGTTACGGCCGGGGTTCACCCCTCCACTTT
J: TRBJ2-3; size: once; V: TRBV7-2; D: TRBD2; CDR3: CASSSPSGGPNLGNTQYF; DNA: TGTGCCAGCAGTTCTCCTAGCGGGGGTCCAAACCTCGGGAATACGCAGTATTTT
J: TRBJ1-2; size: .; V: TRBV28; D: TRBD1; CDR3: CASRALGTENSYTF; DNA: TGTGCCAGCAGGGCACTCGGGACAGAAAATTCCTACACCTTC
J: TRBJ1-1; size: .; V: TRBV2; D: TRBD1; CDR3: CASSEDRGEAFF; DNA: TGTGCCAGCAGTGAAGACAGGGGTGAAGCTTTCTTT
J: TRBJ1-1; size: .; V: TRBV3-1/TRBV3-2; D: .; CDR3: CASSQGGGEAFF; DNA: TGTGCCAGCAGCCAAGGGGGGGGTGAAGCTTTCTTT
J: TRBJ2-6; size: .; V: TRBV4-3; D: TRBD1; CDR3: CASSNGQGRSGANVLTF; DNA: TGCGCCAGCAGCAATGGACAGGGTCGCTCTGGGGCCAACGTCCTGACTTTC
J: TRBJ2-2; size: .; V: TRBV5-4; D: TRBD1; CDR3: CASSAGQVNTGELFF; DNA: TGTGCCAGCAGCGCGGGACAGGTGAACACCGGGGAGCTGTTTTTT
J: TRBJ2-7; size: .; V: TRBV11-2; D: .; CDR3: CASSLDLYSSYEQYF; DNA: TGTGCCAGCAGCTTAGATTTGTACAGTTCCTACGAGCAGTACTTC
J: TRBJ2-5; size: once; V: TRBV27; D: .; CDR3: CASSLSRGQETQYF; DNA: TGTGCCAGCAGTTTATCTCGCGGGCAAGAGACCCAGTACTTC
J: TRBJ1-4; size: few; V: TRBV9; D: .; CDR3: CASSVRPDFATNEKLFF; DNA: TGTGCCAGCAGCGTAAGGCCTGACTTTGCAACTAATGAAAAACTGTTTTTT
J: TRBJ1-2; size: .; V: TRBV27; D: TRBD1; CDR3: CASGSGTDYGYTF; DNA: TGTGCCAGCGGATCCGGGACAGACTATGGCTACACCTTC
J: TRBJ1-5; size: once; V: TRBV24-1; D: .; CDR3: CATSVDSNQPQHF; DNA: TGTGCCACCAGTGTAGATAGCAATCAGCCCCAGCATTTT
J: TRBJ2-5; size: few; V: TRBV5-1; D: .; CDR3: CASSEGPQGETQYF; DNA: TGCGCCAGCAGCGAGGGACCCCAGGGGGAGACCCAGTACTTC
J: TRBJ1-1; size: .; V: TRBV19; D: .; CDR3: CASTRGMNTEAFF; DNA: TGTGCCAGTACCAGGGGAATGAACACTGAAGCTTTCTTT